These 26 T cell receptor beta chains share one sample of origin, sequenced in a study of neurological immune-mediated disorders (dated by TCRdb to the late 2010s). The library was prepared using 5' RACE. For sequencing, an Illumina HiSeq 2500 was employed. Starting from the raw public reads, TCRdb applied fastp trimming at Q25, assembled clones with MiXCR and retained in-frame beta chains. For every CDR3 protein sequence, its rows merge into one entry that carries the most common genes and DNA. The sample table lists approximately 30,000 distinct CDR3 sequences, around 6% of them with a count of one. The top ten clones comprise roughly 2% of the sample. The material sequenced was CD4+ T cells from blood. These receptors were obtained from a woman aged 50 to 65 in good health.

This CDR3 is CASSSPWPNTGELFF. In DNA, the CDR3 is TGTGCCAGCAGCTCCCCCTGGCCGAACACCGGGGAGCTGTTTTTT. J is TRBJ2-2 and V is TRBV7-2; D not certain. Germline V gene lookup returns CDR1 SGHTA and CDR2 FQGNSA. The CDR3 contains 15 residues. The V and J ends lost 4 bases and 0 bases respectively, with 9 bases between them.

The table lists this clonotype with many counts. V usage is TRBV20-1 and J usage is TRBJ1-2; 7 bases are a match to TRBD1. Germline CDR1 is DFQATT and CDR2 is SNEGSKA (reference sequence). The CDR3 covers 17 residues. Trimming removed 6 bases from V and 2 bases from J; junction bases left unmatched: 18. The CDR3 DNA sequence: TGCAGTGCGCTAGAGGGTCTGGGGCAGGGGGGGAACTATGGCTACACCTTC. Translating it yields CSALEGLGQGGNYGYTF.

This clonotype was picked up many times. The J gene is TRBJ1-2, the V gene TRBV9, with 8 positions matching TRBD1. The CDR3 has 15 residues. With V trimmed by 4 bases and J by 4 bases, 9 bases remained unmatched. Germline assignment: CDR1 SGDLS and CDR2 YYNGEE. The CDR3 nucleotides are TGTGCCAGCAGCACAGCGGCGGGACAGGTCTATGGCTACACCTTC. This translates into CASSTAAGQVYGYTF.

This clonotype was counted between two and nine times. Here the CDR3 DNA reads TGTGCCAGCAGCGGGAACAGGGCTCTAAGCACTGAAGCTTTCTTT. It codes for CASSGNRALSTEAFF. The rearrangement joins TRBV2 to TRBJ1-1; possible D gene TRBD1, 6 bases. V was cut by 6 bases and J by 4 bases, with 18 bases left in between. Germline assignment: CDR1 SNHLY and CDR2 FYNNEI. The CDR3 spans 15 residues.

This clonotype was seen ten or more times. The CDR3, as DNA: TGTGCCAGCAGCGCCCGGGACTCTAATGAAAAACTGTTTTTT. Translated: CASSARDSNEKLFF. The chain employs TRBV5-5 and TRBJ1-4; TRBD1 is a possible D gene (5 bases). The CDR3 loop spans 14 amino acids. From germline, CDR1 is SGHKS and CDR2 YYEKEE (reference sequence). V was cut by 4 bases and J by 3 bases, with 10 bases left in between.

This clonotype has at least ten counts. The chain uses TRBV27 and TRBJ2-3; TRBD2 aligns across 7 bases. V trimming: 3 bases; J trimming: 0 bases; junction bases outside the gene matches: 9. Germline V gene sequence: CDR1 MNHEY, CDR2 SMNVEV (reference sequence). There are 17 residues in the CDR3. The CDR3: CASSLGERGTSTDTQYF. CDR3 nucleotide sequence: TGTGCCAGCAGTTTGGGAGAGCGGGGAACTAGCACAGATACGCAGTATTTT.

This clonotype was recorded at least ten times. The chain recombines TRBV12-3 or TRBV12-4 with TRBJ2-1; TRBD1 agrees at 10 bases. V was clipped by 6 bases and J by 7 bases; unmatched bases: 12. This CDR3 spans 16 amino acids. The CDR3 protein is CASSSTGQGWLNEQFF. CDR3 coding DNA: TGTGCCAGCAGCTCTACGGGACAGGGGTGGTTGAATGAGCAGTTCTTC.

This clonotype was detected many times. The chain links TRBV18 to TRBJ1-4, with D hard to call. The CDR3 has 15 amino acids. Germline loops: CDR1 KGHSH, CDR2 LQKENI. Trimming shortened V by 2 bases and J by 0 bases, and 7 bases separated the two germline ends. CDR3 protein: CASSPWESTNEKLFF. In DNA form, the CDR3 reads TGTGCCAGCTCACCATGGGAGTCAACTAATGAAAAACTGTTTTTT.

This clonotype was recorded at least ten times. The rearrangement joins TRBV29-1 to TRBJ1-4; TRBD1 agrees at 7 bases. V was clipped by 0 bases and J by 7 bases; unmatched bases: 8. This CDR3 spans 15 amino acids. Per the germline V gene, CDR1 is SQVTM and CDR2 is ANQGSEA. DNA of the CDR3: TGCAGCGTTGAAGATCGGACAGGAGGAGGTGAAAAACTGTTTTTT. Protein product: CSVEDRTGGGEKLFF.

This clonotype was counted many times. V gene TRBV20-1 combines with J gene TRBJ2-4, with D maybe TRBD1 (6 bases). Germline V gene sequence: CDR1 DFQATT, CDR2 SNEGSKA (reference sequence). The CDR3 contains 16 residues. V shed 5 bases and J shed 0 bases, with 17 bases lying between them. CDR3 residues: CSALNRAVIAKNIQYF. CDR3 DNA: TGCAGTGCTCTGAACAGGGCCGTTATAGCCAAAAACATTCAGTACTTC.

This clonotype appeared many times. The V and J genes are TRBV18 and TRBJ2-3; D ambiguous. CDR1 and CDR2 (germline): KGHSH, LQKENI. V shed 6 bases and J shed 4 bases, with 23 bases lying between them. There are 17 residues in the CDR3. The CDR3 nucleotides are TGTGCCAGCTCCCCCGAAATGACCCGCTTGAAGTCAGATACGCAGTATTTT. It translates to CASSPEMTRLKSDTQYF.

This clonotype was observed at least ten times. CDR3 DNA sequence: TGTGCCAGCAGCCTCGGACTAGCGGGGGGGCAGGTCGAGCAGTACTTC. Protein sequence: CASSLGLAGGQVEQYF. The chain carries TRBV7-2 and TRBJ2-7, with 15 bases that match TRBD2. CDR1 and CDR2 from the germline V gene are SGHTA and FQGNSA. V lost 5 bases and J lost 6; bases outside the gene matches: 8. This CDR3 is 16 amino acids long.

This clonotype has ten or more counts. The junction and the germline gene differ at one end; a read error may be behind it. The rearrangement uses TRBV20-1 and TRBJ1-1; 9 bases agree with TRBD1. The length of the CDR3 is 13 residues. Germline V gene lookup returns CDR1 DFQATT and CDR2 SNEGSKA (reference sequence). CDR3 in DNA: TGCAGTGCTACTTCTCTGACAGGGGGGCTCGAAGTCTTT. Its protein is CSATSLTGGLEVF.

This clonotype occurred many times. The chain recombines TRBV18 with TRBJ2-3; the D gene could be TRBD1 or TRBD2 (5 bases each). The CDR3 consists of 14 residues. With 0 bases removed from V and 4 bases from J, the gap between germline ends came to 8 bases. Germline-derived CDR1 and CDR2 are KGHSH and LQKENI. CDR3 protein: CASSPPGTADTQYF. CDR3 bases: TGTGCCAGCTCACCACCGGGGACCGCAGATACGCAGTATTTT.

This clonotype was seen many times. The chain recombines TRBV7-9 with TRBJ2-7; 11 bases agree with TRBD2. Per germline, CDR1 SEHNR and CDR2 FQNEAQ (reference sequence). The CDR3 extends over 14 amino acids. J gave up 4 bases and V 5 bases, and 4 bases lay outside the gene matches. CDR3 residues: CASSPGLADYEQYF. The CDR3 DNA reads TGTGCCAGCAGCCCGGGACTAGCGGATTACGAGCAGTACTTC. The whole variable domain, filled in from reference TRBV7-9 and TRBJ2-7, reads DTGVSQNPRHKITKRGQNVTFRCDPISEHNRLYWYRQTLGQGPEFLTYFQNEAQLEKSRLLSDRFSAERPKGSFSTLEIQRTEQGDSAMYLCASSPGLADYEQYFGPGTRLTVT.

Sample share makes this clonotype medium-sized. The chain has TRBV5-1 and TRBJ2-3; 13 bases are a match to TRBD2. The CDR3 runs 15 residues. CDR1 is SGHRS, CDR2 YFSETQ, per germline. J gave up 4 bases and V 7 bases, and 6 bases lay outside the gene matches. The CDR3, as DNA: TGCGCCAGCCGCCGGACTAGCGGGGGTGCAGATACGCAGTATTTT. It yields the protein CASRRTSGGADTQYF.

This clonotype was recorded many times. This chain links TRBV6-5 with TRBJ2-4, with D possibly TRBD1 on 5 matching bases. V was trimmed by 6 bases and J by 1 base, leaving 13 bases between them. The CDR3 runs 15 residues. Germline V gene sequence: CDR1 MNHEY, CDR2 SVGAGI. The CDR3 spells CASRPTRVAKNIQYF. The CDR3 bases are TGTGCCAGCAGACCAACCAGGGTCGCCAAAAACATTCAGTACTTC.

Ten or more counts support this clonotype. V and J are TRBV15 and TRBJ2-5, with 9 bases fitting TRBD1. CDR3 length equals 17 residues. Germline CDR1 and CDR2: LNHNV and YYDKDF (reference sequence). The trim removed 0 bases at V and 2 bases at J, leaving 7 bases unmatched. CDR3 bases: TGTGCCACCAGCAGAGATCGCGGGACAGGGACTCAAGAGACCCAGTACTTC. Its translation: CATSRDRGTGTQETQYF. The whole variable domain, remainder taken from reference TRBV15 and TRBJ2-5, is DAMVIQNPRYQVTQFGKPVTLSCSQTLNHNVMYWYQQKSSQAPKLLFHYYDKDFNNEADTPDNFQSRRPNTSFCFLDIRSPGLGDTAMYLCATSRDRGTGTQETQYFGPGTRLLVL.

This clonotype was counted at least ten times. In DNA, the CDR3 is TGTGCCAGCAGCGAATACAATCAGCCCCAGCATTTT. Translation gives CASSEYNQPQHF. The chain recombines TRBV28 with TRBJ1-5; D is unresolved. Between the trimmed V and J ends, which lost 6 bases and 3 bases, there was a span of 6 bases. The CDR3 extends over 12 amino acids. CDR1 and CDR2 from the germline V gene are MDHEN and SYDVKM.

The table lists this clonotype with many counts. The gene calls are TRBV29-1 and TRBJ2-1, with TRBD1 matching 7 bases. CDR1 is SQVTM, CDR2 ANQGSEA, per germline. The length of the CDR3 is 12 residues. J lost 7 bases, V lost 2 bases, and 2 bases had no gene match. For the CDR3, the DNA is TGCAGCGTTGAAAGGACAGGTAATGAGCAGTTCTTC. It yields the protein CSVERTGNEQFF.

This clonotype was counted at least ten times. J is TRBJ1-1 and V is TRBV7-9; D is possibly TRBD1 (6 bases). Trimming left V 5 bases short and J 7 bases short, with 20 bases between. This CDR3 is 15 amino acids long. Germline V gene data show CDR1 as SEHNR and CDR2 as FQNEAQ (reference sequence). The CDR3 bases are TGTGCCAGCAGCCGAACTTTGGGGGGCGCGTATGAAGCTTTCTTT. Translated: CASSRTLGGAYEAFF.

This clonotype was seen at least ten times. In nucleotides, the CDR3 is TGTGCCAGCAGTTACTCCTTAATAGGGGAGCAGTTCTTC. Residues: CASSYSLIGEQFF. The chain joins TRBV6-2 or TRBV6-3 to TRBJ2-1; unclear D gene. V lost 0 bases, J lost 10 bases, and 10 bases lay in between. The CDR3 contains 13 residues. CDR1 and CDR2 (germline): MNHEY, SVGEGT.

This clonotype was counted ten times or more. The chain recombines TRBV28 with TRBJ2-7, with D tentatively TRBD1 or TRBD2 (6 bases each). Germline V gene sequence: CDR1 MDHEN, CDR2 SYDVKM. The CDR3 is made up of 15 amino acids. V was shortened by 7 bases and J by 4 bases, with 20 bases between the two germline ends. CDR3 residues: CASTAGGGGSYEQYF. The CDR3 DNA is TGTGCCAGCACAGCCGGAGGGGGTGGCTCGTACGAGCAGTACTTC.

Many counts were recorded for this clonotype. The chain carries TRBV6-5 and TRBJ1-5, with TRBD1 as a possible D gene (5 bases). The germline V gene has CDR1 MNHEY and CDR2 SVGAGI. This CDR3 contains 14 residues. Trimming took 5 bases from V and 7 from J, leaving 15 bases between them. DNA for the CDR3: TGTGCCAGCAGTCGTTCGGGGGGACTGCAGCCCCAGCATTTT. Residues: CASSRSGGLQPQHF.

This clonotype was seen many times. This rearrangement joins TRBV28 to TRBJ2-3; D is perhaps TRBD2 (7 bases). The ends were cut back, 9 bases at V and 1 base at J, with 11 bases in the middle. The length of the CDR3 is 13 residues. Germline CDR1 and CDR2: MDHEN and SYDVKM. The CDR3 DNA reads TGTGCCAGTGGGGGGGGCGGCACAGATACGCAGTATTTT. Encoded protein: CASGGGGTDTQYF.

This clonotype was counted at least ten times. This rearrangement joins TRBV5-1 to TRBJ2-7; 9 bases line up with TRBD2. The germline gives CDR1 SGHRS, CDR2 YFSETQ. The CDR3 length is 19 residues. V was clipped by 0 bases and J by 0 bases; unmatched bases: 13. This CDR3 is CASSLARFGREGPSYEQYF. CDR3 sequence (DNA): TGCGCCAGCAGCTTGGCGAGATTCGGGCGGGAGGGCCCCTCCTACGAGCAGTACTTC.